This TCR beta chain was sequenced for a study of cytotoxic CD8 clonotypes in ibrutinib-treated CLL. Study information: Across the patients, 10 to 11 were relapsed/refractory, about 14 treatment-naive and 17 to 18 IGHV unmutated.

Roughly 2 micrograms of genomic DNA (from cryopreserved PBMCs) were used for TCR beta libraries. Generated by immunoSEQ multiplex PCR, the TCRdb table keeps only in-frame clones and is missing some. The sample lists 270,000 or so clones, less than 85% occurring once. The CDR3 is 14 amino acids. The ends were cut back, 5 bases at V and 4 bases at J, with 14 bases in the middle. Germline V CDR1 and CDR2: SGHDN, FVKESK. The input for sequencing was PBMCs, taken at disease progression, from a patient treated with ibrutinib. This clonotype was obtained from a human donor with chronic lymphocytic leukemia. The chain is built from TRBV14 and TRBJ1-2; perhaps TRBD1 as D (6 bases). Written as DNA, the CDR3 is TGTGCCAGCAGCAACTGGGGGGCTGGCTATGGCTACACCTTC. This sequence encodes CASSNWGAGYGYTF.